These 11 T cell receptor beta chains were sequenced from one sample in a study of human thymus T cells. Resections from corrective heart surgery supplied the thymus tissue. Sequenced by immunoSEQ multiplex PCR; TCRdb stores in-frame clones only, minus some. The sample has 78,000 or so clones; 90% to 97% are singletons. Material for sequencing was thymus tissue. These receptors were taken from a boy younger than two with a congenital heart defect but otherwise immunologically healthy.

This chain uses TRBV7-8 with TRBJ2-5; no definite D call. V was shortened by 5 bases and J by 1 base, with 11 bases between the two germline ends. CDR1 SGHVS and CDR2 FQNEAQ come from the germline V gene. CDR3 size: 14 residues. CDR3 nucleotide sequence: TGTGCCAGCAGCACGGAGTTTTGCCAAGAGACCCAGTACTTC. This gives the protein CASSTEFCQETQYF.

The chain combines TRBV5-4 with TRBJ2-2; 8 bases agree with TRBD1. Germline CDR1 is SGHNT and CDR2 is YYREEE (reference sequence). The CDR3 is 17 residues long. Germline trimming cut 8 bases from V and 2 bases from J; bases unmatched to any gene: 14. CDR3 in amino acids: CASRTGPRAPNTGELFF. In nucleotides, the CDR3 is TGTGCCAGTAGGACAGGGCCGAGGGCCCCAAACACCGGGGAGCTGTTTTTT. The complete variable domain, with remaining parts taken from reference TRBV5-4 and TRBJ2-2, reads ETGVTQSPTHLIKTRGQQVTLRCSSQSGHNTVSWYQQALGQGPQFIFQYYREEENGRGNFPPRFSGLQFPNYSSELNVNALELDDSALYLCASRTGPRAPNTGELFFGEGSRLTVL.

This CDR3 reads CASSQVIYEQYF. In DNA, the CDR3 is TGTGCCAGCAGCCAAGTTATTTACGAGCAGTACTTC. The chain recombines TRBV14 with TRBJ2-7, with unresolved D. This CDR3 comprises 12 residues. CDR1 and CDR2 (germline): SGHDN, FVKESK. The ends were cut back, 1 base at V and 4 bases at J, with 5 bases in the middle.

The V gene is TRBV7-2, the J gene TRBJ2-2; 7 bases line up with TRBD1. Germline assignment: CDR1 SGHTA and CDR2 FQGNSA. The V segment lost 4 bases and the J segment 4 bases; nucleotides outside the gene matches: 9. The CDR3 consists of 16 residues. DNA for the CDR3: TGTGCCAGCAGCTACAGGGGTCCCCCACCCACCGGGGAGCTGTTTTTT. This translates into CASSYRGPPPTGELFF.

The gene calls are TRBV10-2 and TRBJ1-1, with 9 nucleotides matching TRBD1. Germline V gene data show CDR1 as WSHSY and CDR2 as SAAADI. V trimming: 0 bases; J trimming: 4 bases; junction bases outside the gene matches: 18. The CDR3 is 20 amino acids. CDR3 nucleotides: TGCGCCAGCAGTGAGTCCAAACCAGTCCCGGGACAGGGTTGGGGCACTGAAGCTTTCTTT. This translates into CASSESKPVPGQGWGTEAFF.

The chain has TRBV25-1 and TRBJ1-6; perhaps TRBD1 as D (5 bases). Germline V gives CDR1 MGHDK, CDR2 SYGVNS. The V end lost 4 bases, the J end lost 4 bases, and 11 bases lay between the germline ends. There are 15 residues in the CDR3. The CDR3 here is CASSVQGRYNSPLHF. The CDR3 bases are TGTGCCAGCAGTGTCCAGGGCAGATATAATTCACCCCTCCACTTT.

The chain couples TRBV6-1 to TRBJ1-2; D is perhaps TRBD1 (6 bases). V lost 1 base and J 4 bases, leaving 10 bases between the germline ends. The CDR3 is made up of 14 amino acids. Germline loops: CDR1 MNHNS, CDR2 SASEGT. In DNA, the CDR3 is TGTGCCAGCAGTGAAGGGACAGCTTGCTATGGCTACACCTTC. The encoded protein is CASSEGTACYGYTF.

This clone was detected once. The chain carries TRBV14 and TRBJ2-7; 8 bases align to TRBD2. Germline lookup yields CDR1 SGHDN and CDR2 FVKESK. This CDR3 region has 16 residues. J gave up 2 bases and V 1 base, and 7 bases lay outside the gene matches. The CDR3: CASSQARAGGPYEQYF. DNA for the CDR3: TGTGCCAGCAGCCAAGCCCGGGCGGGAGGACCCTACGAGCAGTACTTC.

This chain connects TRBV19 to TRBJ2-1; TRBD2 matches 10 bases. This CDR3 is 19 amino acids long. Trimming removed 3 bases from V and 0 bases from J; junction bases left unmatched: 11. The V gene's germline CDR1 is LNHDA and CDR2 SQIVND (reference sequence). CDR3 in DNA: TGTGCCAGTAGTATGACTTCGAGGAGCGGGAGGGCCTCCTACAATGAGCAGTTCTTC. Its protein product is CASSMTSRSGRASYNEQFF.

This clone was seen a few times. V is TRBV6-5 and J is TRBJ1-1; D not resolved. The CDR3 extends over 14 amino acids. Germline CDR1 and CDR2: MNHEY and SVGAGI. Trimming removed 3 bases from V and 8 bases from J, with 16 bases in between. The CDR3 sequence: CASSYRSGMREAFF. The CDR3 nucleotides are TGTGCCAGCAGTTATCGTTCTGGGATGAGGGAAGCTTTCTTT.

J is TRBJ2-3 and V is TRBV5-1, with 7 bases matching TRBD2. V lost 0 bases and J lost 0; bases outside the gene matches: 19. In germline, CDR1 is SGHRS, CDR2 YFSETQ. This CDR3 has 21 residues. CDR3 in DNA: TGCGCCAGCAGCTTGGATCCCACTAATCACCTAGCGGTCGATAGCACAGATACGCAGTATTTT. As protein: CASSLDPTNHLAVDSTDTQYF.